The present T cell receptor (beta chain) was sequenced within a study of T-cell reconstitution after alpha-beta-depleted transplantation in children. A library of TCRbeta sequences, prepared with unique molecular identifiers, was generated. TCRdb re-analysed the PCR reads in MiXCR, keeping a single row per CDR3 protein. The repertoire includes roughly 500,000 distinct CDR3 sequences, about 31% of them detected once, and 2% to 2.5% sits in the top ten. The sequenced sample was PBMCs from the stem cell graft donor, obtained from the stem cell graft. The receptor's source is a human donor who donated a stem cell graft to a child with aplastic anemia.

The CDR3 region has the DNA TGTGCCAGCAGCCACCTCGGGGATGGAACTGAAGCTTTCTTT. Amino acids: CASSHLGDGTEAFF. The rearrangement uses TRBV7-2 and TRBJ1-1, with D unclear. Germline V lookup: CDR1 SGHTA, CDR2 FQGNSA. V lost 5 bases, J lost 5 bases, and 15 bases lay in between. CDR3 length equals 14 residues.